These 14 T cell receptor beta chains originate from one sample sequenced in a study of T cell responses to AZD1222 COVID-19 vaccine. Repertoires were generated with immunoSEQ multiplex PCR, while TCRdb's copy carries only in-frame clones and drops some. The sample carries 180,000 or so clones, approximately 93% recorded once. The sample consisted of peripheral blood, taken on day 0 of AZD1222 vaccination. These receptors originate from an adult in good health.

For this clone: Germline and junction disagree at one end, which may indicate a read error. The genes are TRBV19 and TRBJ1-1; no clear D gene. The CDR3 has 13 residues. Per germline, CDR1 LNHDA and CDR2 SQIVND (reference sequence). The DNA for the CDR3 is TGTGCCAGTAGTACATCGGGGAACTCTGAAGCTTTCTTT. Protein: CASSTSGNSEAFF.

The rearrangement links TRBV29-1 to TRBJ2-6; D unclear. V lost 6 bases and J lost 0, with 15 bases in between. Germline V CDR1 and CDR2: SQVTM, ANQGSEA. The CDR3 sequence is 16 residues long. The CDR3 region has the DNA TGCAGCGTAAATCCCCCTGGGTCCTCTGGGGCCAACGTCCTGACTTTC. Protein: CSVNPPGSSGANVLTF.

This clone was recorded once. The CDR3, as DNA: TGTGCCAGCAGTTACGGCAGGTACGGGTTCGAGCAGTTCTTC. The encoded protein is CASSYGRYGFEQFF. V usage is TRBV6-5 and J usage is TRBJ2-1, with D uncertain. The V gene's germline CDR1 is MNHEY and CDR2 SVGAGI. The ends were cut back, 2 bases at V and 10 bases at J, with 15 bases in the middle. This CDR3 is 14 amino acids long.

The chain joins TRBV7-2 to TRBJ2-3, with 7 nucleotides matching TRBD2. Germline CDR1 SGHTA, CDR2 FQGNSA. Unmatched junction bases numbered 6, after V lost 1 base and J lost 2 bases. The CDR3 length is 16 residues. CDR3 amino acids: CASSLGVAGATDTQYF. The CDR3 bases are TGTGCCAGCAGCTTAGGGGTGGCGGGAGCCACAGATACGCAGTATTTT.

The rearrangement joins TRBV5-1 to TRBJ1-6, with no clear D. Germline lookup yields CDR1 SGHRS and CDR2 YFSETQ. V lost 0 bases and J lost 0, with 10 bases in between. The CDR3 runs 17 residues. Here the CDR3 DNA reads TGCGCCAGCAGCTTGGATCCTACCGCCTCCTATAATTCACCCCTCCACTTT. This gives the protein CASSLDPTASYNSPLHF.

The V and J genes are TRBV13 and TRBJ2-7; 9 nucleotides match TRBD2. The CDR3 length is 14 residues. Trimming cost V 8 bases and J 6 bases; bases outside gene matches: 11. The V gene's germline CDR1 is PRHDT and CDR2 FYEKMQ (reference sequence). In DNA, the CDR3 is TGTGCCAGCGGAGATAGCGGGAGTAAGTTCGAGCAGTACTTC. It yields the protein CASGDSGSKFEQYF.

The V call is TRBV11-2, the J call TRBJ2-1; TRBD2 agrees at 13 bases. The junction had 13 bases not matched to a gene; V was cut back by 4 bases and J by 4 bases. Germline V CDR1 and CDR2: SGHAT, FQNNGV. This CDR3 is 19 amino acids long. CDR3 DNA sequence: TGTGCCAGCAGCTCGCCTAGGACTAGCGGGGGTCCTAGATACAATGAGCAGTTCTTC. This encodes CASSSPRTSGGPRYNEQFF.

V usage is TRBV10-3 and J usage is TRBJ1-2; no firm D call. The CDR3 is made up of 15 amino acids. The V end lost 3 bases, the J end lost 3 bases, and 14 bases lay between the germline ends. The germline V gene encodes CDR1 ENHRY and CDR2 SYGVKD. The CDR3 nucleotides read TGTGCCATCAGTGATTCCCCCGCAGGCGACTATGGCTACACCTTC. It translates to CAISDSPAGDYGYTF.

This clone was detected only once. Here the CDR3 reads CANGRRGTDTQYF. CDR3 DNA: TGTGCCAACGGGCGAAGAGGGACAGATACGCAGTATTTT. The chain couples TRBV13 to TRBJ2-3; D is possibly TRBD2 (5 bases). CDR1 and CDR2 (germline): PRHDT, FYEKMQ (reference sequence). Trimming removed 10 bases at V and 3 bases at J, with 14 bases between. The CDR3 has 13 residues.

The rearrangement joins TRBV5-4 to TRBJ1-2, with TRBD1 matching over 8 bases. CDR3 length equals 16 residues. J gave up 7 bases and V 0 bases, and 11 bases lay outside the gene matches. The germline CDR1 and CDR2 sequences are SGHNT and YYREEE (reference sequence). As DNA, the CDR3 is TGTGCCAGCAGCTTGGAGGTAGACAGGGGACTTCCTGGCTACACCTTC. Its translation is CASSLEVDRGLPGYTF.

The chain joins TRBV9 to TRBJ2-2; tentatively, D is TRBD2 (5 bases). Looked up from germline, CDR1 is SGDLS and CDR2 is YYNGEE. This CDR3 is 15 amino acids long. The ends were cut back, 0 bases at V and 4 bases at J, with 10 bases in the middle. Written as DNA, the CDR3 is TGTGCCAGCAGCGTAGGTCCTAGCTCCACCGGGGAGCTGTTTTTT. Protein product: CASSVGPSSTGELFF. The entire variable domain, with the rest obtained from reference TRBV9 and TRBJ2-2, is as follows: DSGVTQTPKHLITATGQRVTLRCSPRSGDLSVYWYQQSLDQGLQFLIQYYNGEERAKGNILERFSAQQFPDLHSELNLSSLELGDSALYFCASSVGPSSTGELFFGEGSRLTVL.

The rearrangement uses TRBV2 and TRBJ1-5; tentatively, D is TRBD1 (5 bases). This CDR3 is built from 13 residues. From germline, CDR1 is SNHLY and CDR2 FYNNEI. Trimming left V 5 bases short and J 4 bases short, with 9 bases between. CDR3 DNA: TGTGCCAGCAGTCAGGAGGGGAATCAGCCCCAGCATTTT. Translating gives CASSQEGNQPQHF.

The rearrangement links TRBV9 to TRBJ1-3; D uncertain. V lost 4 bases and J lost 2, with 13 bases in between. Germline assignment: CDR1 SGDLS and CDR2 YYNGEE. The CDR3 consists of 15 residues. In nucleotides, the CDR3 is TGTGCCAGCAGCCCCCTGAATGGCCCTGGAAACACCATATATTTT. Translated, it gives CASSPLNGPGNTIYF.

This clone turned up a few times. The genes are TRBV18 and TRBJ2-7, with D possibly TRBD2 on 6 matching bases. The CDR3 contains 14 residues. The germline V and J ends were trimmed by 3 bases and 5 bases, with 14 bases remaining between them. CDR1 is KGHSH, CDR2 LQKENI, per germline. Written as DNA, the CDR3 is TGTGCCAGCTCACCCTCGGGGGAGCCTAACGAGCAGTACTTC. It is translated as CASSPSGEPNEQYF.